The 25 T cell receptor beta chains listed next were all sequenced from one sample in a study of T cell changes during pregnancy in multiple sclerosis. Assay used: immunoSEQ multiplex PCR; TCRdb lists only in-frame clones, some missing. This sample yields 49,000 or so clones, of which approximately 90% are seen a single time; about 0.36% belongs to the top ten. Source: CD4+ T cells from peripheral blood mononuclear cells, taken in the second trimester of pregnancy. Every receptor here comes from a female donor in good health, enrolled as a control in a pregnancy study.

The CDR3 reads CASSFLRGDRGGYGYTF. Here the CDR3 DNA reads TGTGCCAGTAGTTTCCTCAGGGGGGACAGGGGAGGGTATGGCTACACCTTC. The V and J genes are TRBV19 and TRBJ1-2; 10 positions match TRBD1. The ends lost 5 bases at V and 5 bases at J; junction bases unmatched: 14. Germline CDR1 reads LNHDA; CDR2 reads SQIVND (reference sequence). This CDR3 is 17 amino acids long.

The chain combines TRBV6-6 with TRBJ1-1, with 8 bases that match TRBD1. J gave up 1 base and V 5 bases, and 0 bases lay outside the gene matches. The CDR3 totals 13 residues. Germline V gene lookup returns CDR1 MNHNY and CDR2 SVGAGI (reference sequence). CDR3 amino acids: CASSGQGNTEAFF. The CDR3 coding sequence is TGTGCCAGCAGTGGACAGGGGAACACTGAAGCTTTCTTT.

V and J are TRBV20-1 and TRBJ1-1; D remains unclear. The CDR3 sequence is 10 residues long. V dropped 2 bases and J dropped 7 bases, with 5 bases sitting between them. Per the germline V gene, CDR1 is DFQATT and CDR2 is SNEGSKA (reference sequence). Here the CDR3 DNA reads TGCAGTGCTAGATACAGTGAAGCTTTCTTT. Its translation is CSARYSEAFF.

A word on this clone: Different DNA sequences within this sample yield the same CDR3. The chain uses TRBV7-3 and TRBJ2-1; 13 positions match TRBD2. This CDR3 is 16 amino acids long. The V and J ends lost 4 bases and 5 bases, in that order; junction bases with no gene match: 5. Germline CDR1 SGHTA, CDR2 FQGTGA. The CDR3 spells CASSSHGLAGDNEQFF. CDR3 in DNA: TGTGCCAGCAGCTCCCACGGACTAGCGGGGGACAATGAGCAGTTCTTC.

The chain carries TRBV21-1 and TRBJ1-1. TRBV21-1 is tagged as a pseudogene. There are 16 residues in the CDR3. CDR3 residues: CASSNKGREGNTEAFF. The CDR3 DNA is TGTGCCAGCAGCAATAAGGGGAGGGAGGGGAACACTGAAGCTTTCTTT.

The gene calls are TRBV7-2 and TRBJ1-3; D not resolved. CDR1 and CDR2 from the germline V gene are SGHTA and FQGNSA. The CDR3 loop spans 14 amino acids. V was cut by 7 bases and J by 4 bases, with 14 bases left in between. The CDR3 is CASTPQRAGNTIYF. Here the CDR3 DNA reads TGTGCCAGCACTCCCCAGCGAGCCGGAAACACCATATATTTT.

The chain couples TRBV19 to TRBJ2-1; 11 bases align to TRBD1. The CDR3 is 15 residues long. Germline V gene lookup returns CDR1 LNHDA and CDR2 SQIVND (reference sequence). V trimming: 6 bases; J trimming: 2 bases; junction bases outside the gene matches: 3. CDR3 sequence reads: CASRQGQGAYNEQFF. For the CDR3, the DNA is TGTGCCAGTAGGCAGGGACAGGGGGCCTACAATGAGCAGTTCTTC.

This chain uses TRBV7-2 with TRBJ1-1; no clear D gene. Germline assignment: CDR1 SGHTA and CDR2 FQGNSA. This CDR3 has 14 residues. V gave up 1 base and J gave up 1 base, with 7 bases separating them. The CDR3 is CASSLDVRNTEAFF. In DNA, the CDR3 is TGTGCCAGCAGCTTAGACGTCAGGAACACTGAAGCTTTCTTT.

The CDR3 protein is CASSLSTGSEISPLHF. In DNA, the CDR3 is TGTGCCAGCAGTTTAAGTACAGGGTCCGAAATTTCACCCCTCCACTTT. V gene TRBV27 combines with J gene TRBJ1-6, with TRBD1 as a possible D gene (6 bases). The CDR3 is 16 amino acids. V lost 2 bases to trimming and J lost 9 bases, with 17 bases between them. The germline gives CDR1 MNHEY, CDR2 SMNVEV (reference sequence).

The CDR3 region is CASNPGGGDSYEQYF. In nucleotides, the CDR3 is TGTGCCAGCAACCCTGGTGGAGGGGACTCCTACGAGCAGTACTTC. The chain joins TRBV5-4 to TRBJ2-7, with D tentatively TRBD2 (6 bases). CDR1 and CDR2 from the germline V gene are SGHNT and YYREEE (reference sequence). This CDR3 contains 15 residues. V was pared by 6 bases and J by 0 bases, with 16 bases between.

The chain uses TRBV7-2 and TRBJ2-1, with TRBD1 matching 7 bases. The CDR3 extends over 17 amino acids. Germline assignment: CDR1 SGHTA and CDR2 FQGNSA. V shed 5 bases and J 0 bases; nucleotides not matched to a gene: 10. The CDR3 sequence: CASSIRQGALSYNEQFF. CDR3 coding DNA: TGTGCCAGCAGCATTCGACAGGGTGCCCTCTCCTACAATGAGCAGTTCTTC.

The chain couples TRBV9 to TRBJ2-6, with D tentatively TRBD2 (7 bases). The CDR3 has 14 amino acids. Germline CDR1 is SGDLS and CDR2 is YYNGEE. Trimming removed 9 bases at V and 0 bases at J, with 10 bases between. The CDR3 is CATGGHSGANVLTF. DNA for the CDR3: TGTGCCACCGGGGGGCACTCTGGGGCCAACGTCCTGACTTTC.

The V call is TRBV4-3, the J call TRBJ1-5, with 8 nucleotides matching TRBD1. The CDR3 sequence is 16 residues long. The V gene's germline CDR1 is LGHNA and CDR2 YSLEER. Trimming cost V 0 bases and J 5 bases; bases outside gene matches: 6. The CDR3 DNA follows: TGCGCCAGCAGCCAAGAGATTCGACAGGGGTATCAGCCCCAGCATTTT. It encodes CASSQEIRQGYQPQHF.

This rearrangement joins TRBV27 to TRBJ2-7; D perhaps matches TRBD1 (6 bases). Trimming cost V 1 base and J 0 bases, with 28 bases left between them. This CDR3 has 21 residues. Per the germline V gene, CDR1 is MNHEY and CDR2 is SMNVEV (reference sequence). The CDR3 loop reads CASSLYSTFFSDRGSSYEQYF. CDR3 in DNA: TGTGCCAGCAGTTTATATTCGACCTTCTTCTCGGATAGGGGGTCCTCCTACGAGCAGTACTTC.

The V gene is TRBV9, the J gene TRBJ1-3; D is possibly TRBD1 (6 bases). CDR1 and CDR2 (germline): SGDLS, YYNGEE. The CDR3 is 15 residues long. Between the trimmed V and J ends, which lost 3 bases and 1 base, there was a span of 11 bases. The CDR3 region has the DNA TGTGCCAGCAGCGACCCCCAGGGGTCTGGAAACACCATATATTTT. Protein sequence: CASSDPQGSGNTIYF. Full variable domain (outside the CDR3, taken from reference TRBV9 and TRBJ1-3): DSGVTQTPKHLITATGQRVTLRCSPRSGDLSVYWYQQSLDQGLQFLIQYYNGEERAKGNILERFSAQQFPDLHSELNLSSLELGDSALYFCASSDPQGSGNTIYFGEGSWLTVV.

This clone was seen a single time. The V and J genes are TRBV30 and TRBJ1-4; D call uncertain. V was clipped by 3 bases and J by 2 bases, with 7 bases between them. In germline, CDR1 is GTSNPN, CDR2 SVGIG (reference sequence). This CDR3 is built from 13 residues. The CDR3 coding sequence is TGTGCCTGGAGCGGGGTCACTAATGAAAAACTGTTTTTT. It encodes CAWSGVTNEKLFF.

This chain links TRBV4-2 with TRBJ2-3, with 9 bases matching TRBD2. The CDR3 loop spans 16 amino acids. Germline CDR1 and CDR2: LGHNA and YNFKEQ. V trimming: 0 bases; J trimming: 6 bases; junction bases outside the gene matches: 7. CDR3 loop: CASSQDAGGRVDTQYF. The CDR3 DNA is TGTGCCAGCAGCCAAGATGCGGGGGGGCGGGTTGATACGCAGTATTTT.

This sequence joins TRBV9 and TRBJ2-1, with a tentative D call TRBD2 (7 bases). Germline CDR1 and CDR2: SGDLS and YYNGEE. V was clipped by 3 bases and J by 4 bases, with 17 bases between them. The CDR3 consists of 16 residues. Written as DNA, the CDR3 is TGTGCCAGCAGCGAGAGAGGGGGACTACAGTACAATGAGCAGTTCTTC. It codes for CASSERGGLQYNEQFF.

The chain couples TRBV7-3 to TRBJ1-2, with 8 bases aligning to TRBD1. Germline trimming cut 0 bases from V and 2 bases from J; bases unmatched to any gene: 2. CDR1 is SGHTA, CDR2 FQGTGA, per germline. There are 15 residues in the CDR3. Here the CDR3 reads CASSLTGTGNYGYTF. CDR3 bases: TGTGCCAGCAGCTTAACGGGGACAGGAAACTATGGCTACACCTTC. Together with reference TRBV7-3 and TRBJ1-2, the CDR3 gives the full variable domain: GAGVSQTPSNKVTEKGKYVELRCDPISGHTALYWYRQSLGQGPEFLIYFQGTGAADDSGLPNDRFFAVRPEGSVSTLKIQRTERGDSAVYLCASSLTGTGNYGYTFGSGTRLTVV.

This chain links TRBV5-1 with TRBJ2-7; D is ambiguous. This CDR3 is 14 amino acids long. Germline CDR1 is SGHRS and CDR2 is YFSETQ. Trimming stripped 0 bases from V and 2 bases from J, with 9 bases between. CDR3 in amino acids: CASSLDQSTYEQYF. The CDR3 DNA reads as TGCGCCAGCAGCTTGGACCAGTCCACCTACGAGCAGTACTTC. The variable domain in full, completed from reference TRBV5-1 and TRBJ2-7, reads KAGVTQTPRYLIKTRGQQVTLSCSPISGHRSVSWYQQTPGQGLQFLFEYFSETQRNKGNFPGRFSGRQFSNSRSEMNVSTLELGDSALYLCASSLDQSTYEQYFGPGTRLTVT.

V usage is TRBV7-3 and J usage is TRBJ2-3; D possibly corresponds to TRBD1 (6 bases). In germline, CDR1 is SGHTA, CDR2 FQGTGA. This CDR3 has 15 residues. Trimming left V 5 bases short and J 2 bases short, with 14 bases between. Here the CDR3 reads CASSPTGRNTDTQYF. CDR3 nucleotides: TGTGCCAGCAGCCCGACAGGTCGAAACACAGATACGCAGTATTTT.

The V gene is TRBV7-9, the J gene TRBJ1-4; TRBD1 agrees at 9 bases. Germline V lookup: CDR1 SEHNR, CDR2 FQNEAQ (reference sequence). The CDR3 loop spans 14 amino acids. Trimming took 5 bases from V and 6 from J; bases not matched to a gene: 4. In DNA form, the CDR3 reads TGTGCCAGCAGCCGACGGGACAGGGATGAAAAACTGTTTTTT. It specifies CASSRRDRDEKLFF.

This chain connects TRBV5-6 to TRBJ1-1; D unclear. This CDR3 comprises 15 residues. The V and J ends lost 4 bases and 0 bases respectively, with 13 bases between them. Germline CDR1 reads SGHDT; CDR2 reads YYEEEE. The CDR3 region has the DNA TGTGCCAGCAGCCTTATTTGGAGTCTGAACACTGAAGCTTTCTTT. The encoded protein is CASSLIWSLNTEAFF.

The genes are TRBV19 and TRBJ1-5; the D gene is possibly TRBD1 (5 bases). Germline values: CDR1 LNHDA, CDR2 SQIVND (reference sequence). Deletions cut 7 bases from V and 6 bases from J, with 16 bases between. This CDR3 spans 14 amino acids. CDR3 sequence: CASIAGQGGQPQHF. The DNA for the CDR3 is TGTGCCAGTATTGCGGGGCAGGGAGGTCAGCCCCAGCATTTT.

This chain connects TRBV18 to TRBJ2-7; TRBD2 is a possible D gene (5 bases). The germline V and J ends were trimmed by 6 bases and 4 bases, with 7 bases remaining between them. Germline-derived CDR1 and CDR2 are KGHSH and LQKENI. The CDR3 has 11 amino acids. The CDR3 sequence is CASSRDYEQYF. The CDR3 bases are TGTGCCAGCTCCCGGGATTACGAGCAGTACTTC.